This TCR beta chain was retrieved from a study of control samples from healthy donors and cancer patients. Some clones are missing from TCRdb's copy, which holds only in-frame ones; the method was immunoSEQ multiplex PCR. The sample lists about 170,000 clones, about 87% occurring once. The CDR3 is 15 amino acids. Germline CDR1 is SGHAT and CDR2 is FQDESV (reference sequence). The trim removed 3 bases at V and 5 bases at J, leaving 3 bases unmatched. This clone has a handful of counts. V usage is TRBV11-1 and J usage is TRBJ2-2; 10 bases align to TRBD1. Sequencing used blood. The clonotype was recovered from a man younger than 45 in good health. The CDR3 here is CASSFRQGATGELFF. DNA of the CDR3: TGTGCCAGCAGCTTTAGACAGGGGGCTACCGGGGAGCTGTTTTTT.